The TCR beta chain described here comes from a study of T cells in Graves' hyperthyroidism and ophthalmopathy. Study observations and caveats: Most thyroid-expanded clonotypes above 0.001 were also found in blood.

Each patient was aged 18 to 65 and had newly diagnosed hyperthyroidism of under 2 months' duration. The sample holds many counts of this clonotype. Its cognate antigen is unknown. Trimming stripped 2 bases from V and 5 bases from J, with 9 bases between. The germline V gene encodes CDR1 KGHSH and CDR2 LQKENI. This CDR3 is 13 amino acids long. RNA transcripts served as the template for amplifying TCR beta CDR3 regions. An initial round of RT-PCR targeting the TCR CDR3 relied on the HTBI primer set. TCRdb re-analysed the multiplex PCR reads in MiXCR, keeping a single row per CDR3 protein. The top ten clones hold over 15% of a sample with fewer than 900,000 distinct CDR3 sequences, over 15% of them seen once.

This sequence was found in a woman between 45 and 65 years old with Graves' hyperthyroidism that later progressed to Graves' ophthalmopathy. The J gene is TRBJ1-2, the V gene TRBV18; D unclear. Input material: blood. Here the CDR3 reads CASSPEVDYGYTF. The DNA of the CDR3 is TGTGCCAGCTCACCAGAGGTAGATTATGGCTACACCTTC.